One T cell receptor beta chain is described in this entry. CDR1 MNHEY and CDR2 SMNVEV come from the germline V gene (reference sequence). Germline trimming cut 3 bases from V and 12 bases from J; bases unmatched to any gene: 4. The CDR3 consists of 12 residues. This entry is derived from a study of glioma-infiltrating T cells after dendritic cell vaccination. Measured with immunoSEQ multiplex PCR; TCRdb has only the in-frame clones, and not every one. The sample shows almost 90,000 clones, over 80% of them seen only once. The sample's time point: after dendritic cell vaccination, including at tumor progression/relapse.

Sequenced here: blood, sampled after dendritic cell vaccination. This TCR came from a human donor with glioblastoma. This chain joins TRBV27 and TRBJ2-1; 8 nucleotides align to TRBD2. The CDR3 DNA reads as TGTGCCAGCAGTTTCTCCGGGGGGGCGCAGTTCTTC. It specifies CASSFSGGAQFF.